These 32 T cell receptor beta chains came from one sample sequenced in a study of blood T cell repertoires in COVID-19 (dated by TCRdb to the early 2020s). Library generation was performed with the immunoSEQ multiplex PCR assay. TCRdb took over this immuneACCESS table, retaining in-frame rearrangements with V and J assigned. Such tables are incomplete; in checked studies, under half of the missing clones stem from an unresolved V gene, and the remainder is unexplained. The sample table holds 250,000 or so clones, of which around 89% were seen once. The ten largest clones take up roughly 2% of the sample. Material: peripheral blood. These receptors all come from an older woman with COVID-19, enrolled during active disease.

CDR3 bases: TGTGCCAGCAGCTTAAATTACAGGGGGATAATCCGAAACAATGAGCAGTTCTTC. Protein product: CASSLNYRGIIRNNEQFF. The rearrangement joins TRBV11-2 to TRBJ2-1, with 8 positions matching TRBD1. Germline V gene sequence: CDR1 SGHAT, CDR2 FQNNGV. The CDR3 totals 18 residues. J was trimmed by 5 bases and V by 2 bases; bases with no gene match: 14.

The J gene is TRBJ1-2, the V gene TRBV7-2; TRBD1 might be the D (5 bases). The germline CDR1 and CDR2 sequences are SGHTA and FQGNSA. The V end lost 3 bases, the J end lost 6 bases, and 14 bases lay between the germline ends. The CDR3 contains 14 residues. CDR3 amino acids: CASSFVPRVDGYTF. CDR3 sequence (DNA): TGTGCCAGCAGCTTCGTCCCCAGGGTCGATGGCTACACCTTC. Filled out from reference TRBV7-2 and TRBJ1-2, the complete variable domain reads GAGVSQSPSNKVTEKGKDVELRCDPISGHTALYWYRQSLGQGLEFLIYFQGNSAPDKSGLPSDRFSAERTGGSVSTLTIQRTQQEDSAVYLCASSFVPRVDGYTFGSGTRLTVV.

This chain connects TRBV7-3 to TRBJ1-1, with 11 bases aligning to TRBD1. Germline loops: CDR1 SGHTA, CDR2 FQGTGA. The CDR3 is 16 residues long. V lost 5 bases and J lost 6; bases outside the gene matches: 11. This CDR3 is CASSLHNQGQGAEAFF. As DNA, the CDR3 is TGTGCCAGCAGCCTACACAATCAGGGACAGGGGGCTGAAGCTTTCTTT.

This chain joins TRBV19 and TRBJ1-5; D is possibly TRBD1 (5 bases). V gave up 7 bases and J gave up 4 bases, with 14 bases separating them. This CDR3 is 14 amino acids long. Per the germline V gene, CDR1 is LNHDA and CDR2 is SQIVND (reference sequence). CDR3 region: CASKFGGENQPQHF. In DNA form, the CDR3 reads TGTGCCAGTAAATTCGGGGGGGAGAATCAGCCCCAGCATTTT.

The chain couples TRBV20-1 to TRBJ2-7; D is possibly TRBD1 or TRBD2 (5 bases each). CDR3 size: 13 residues. CDR1 is DFQATT, CDR2 SNEGSKA, per germline (reference sequence). The V gene lost 5 bases and the J gene lost 7 bases, with 18 bases spanning the gap. CDR3: CSARDSITGEQYF. In DNA form, the CDR3 reads TGCAGTGCTCGTGACAGCATTACGGGGGAGCAGTACTTC.

As DNA, the CDR3 is TGTGCCAGCAGTTACAGGATCGGGACAGGGGATATAGGCACTGAAGCTTTCTTT. Its protein is CASSYRIGTGDIGTEAFF. The chain carries TRBV6-2 or TRBV6-3 and TRBJ1-1; 10 nucleotides align to TRBD1. The CDR3 extends over 18 amino acids. The V gene end was trimmed by 2 bases and the J gene end by 4 bases; junction bases not matched to a gene: 13. The germline CDR1 and CDR2 sequences are MNHEY and SVGEGT.

The chain combines TRBV11-1 with TRBJ2-5; D gene unclear. Trimming shortened V by 1 base and J by 4 bases, and 13 bases separated the two germline ends. Germline V gene lookup returns CDR1 SGHAT and CDR2 FQDESV (reference sequence). This CDR3 spans 15 amino acids. CDR3 nucleotides: TGTGCCAGCAGCTTAGGATTGGGCGTAGGAGAGACCCAGTACTTC. Translation: CASSLGLGVGETQYF.

CDR3 residues: CASSVPTSGGLISTDTQYF. In nucleotides, the CDR3 is TGTGCCAGCAGCGTTCCCACTAGCGGGGGGCTCATTAGCACAGATACGCAGTATTTT. The gene calls are TRBV2 and TRBJ2-3; 12 bases are a match to TRBD2. This CDR3 is 19 amino acids long. The V gene end was trimmed by 6 bases and the J gene end by 0 bases; junction bases not matched to a gene: 13. Per germline, CDR1 SNHLY and CDR2 FYNNEI.

The J gene is TRBJ2-5, the V gene TRBV7-2; D possibly corresponds to TRBD2 (6 bases). Germline loops: CDR1 SGHTA, CDR2 FQGNSA. The V and J ends lost 5 bases and 0 bases respectively, with 13 bases between them. The CDR3 has 15 residues. The CDR3 coding sequence is TGTGCCAGCAGCAAGAGGAGGGCGTACCAAGAGACCCAGTACTTC. This encodes CASSKRRAYQETQYF.

CDR3 coding DNA: TGTGCCAGCAGCCAAGGTTCATTACTAGCGGGGGGCCTCCAAGAGACCCAGTACTTC. Encoded protein: CASSQGSLLAGGLQETQYF. The chain couples TRBV4-2 to TRBJ2-5, with 12 bases fitting TRBD2. The ends lost 1 base at V and 1 base at J; junction bases unmatched: 10. The CDR3 covers 19 residues. Looked up from germline, CDR1 is LGHNA and CDR2 is YNFKEQ.

This chain links TRBV27 with TRBJ1-5; TRBD1 matches 7 bases. Germline V lookup: CDR1 MNHEY, CDR2 SMNVEV (reference sequence). The CDR3 totals 14 residues. V lost 6 bases, J lost 4 bases, and 6 bases stayed unmatched. CDR3 loop: CASSLQGLNQPQHF. The CDR3 DNA sequence: TGTGCCAGCAGCCTACAGGGGTTGAATCAGCCCCAGCATTTT.

This sequence joins TRBV5-4 and TRBJ1-4; 10 nucleotides match TRBD1. Germline assignment: CDR1 SGHNT and CDR2 YYREEE (reference sequence). After removal of 5 bases from V and 8 bases from J, the junction contained 3 bases not matched to a gene. This CDR3 comprises 13 residues. The CDR3 reads CASRRDRGEKLFF. The CDR3 coding sequence is TGTGCCAGCAGAAGGGACAGGGGCGAAAAACTGTTTTTT.

The J gene is TRBJ2-2, the V gene TRBV2, with 8 bases aligning to TRBD1. Looked up from germline, CDR1 is SNHLY and CDR2 is FYNNEI. J lost 4 bases, V lost 6 bases, and 7 bases had no gene match. The CDR3 spans 15 residues. CDR3: CASSGQGVFTGELFF. The CDR3 coding sequence is TGTGCCAGCAGCGGACAGGGAGTATTCACCGGGGAGCTGTTTTTT.

V gene TRBV19 combines with J gene TRBJ1-2, with D perhaps TRBD1 (5 bases). Germline V gene lookup returns CDR1 LNHDA and CDR2 SQIVND (reference sequence). V was clipped by 4 bases and J by 5 bases, with 8 bases between them. The CDR3 consists of 12 residues. The DNA of the CDR3 is TGTGCCAGTAGTAGAACAGGATATGGCTACACCTTC. Translation gives CASSRTGYGYTF.

This CDR3 reads CASSFYSGGAETQYF. CDR3 coding DNA: TGTGCCAGCAGCTTCTATAGCGGGGGGGCGGAGACCCAGTACTTC. The V gene is TRBV5-6, the J gene TRBJ2-5, with 11 bases that match TRBD2. CDR3 length equals 15 residues. CDR1 is SGHDT, CDR2 YYEEEE, per germline. The V and J ends lost 2 bases and 5 bases, in that order; junction bases with no gene match: 5. Supplemented by reference TRBV5-6 and TRBJ2-5, the full variable domain reads DAGVTQSPTHLIKTRGQQVTLRCSPKSGHDTVSWYQQALGQGPQFIFQYYEEEERQRGNFPDRFSGHQFPNYSSELNVNALLLGDSALYLCASSFYSGGAETQYFGPGTRLLVL.

The chain links TRBV19 to TRBJ2-1, with TRBD2 matching 12 bases. The CDR3 loop spans 16 amino acids. Germline V gives CDR1 LNHDA, CDR2 SQIVND (reference sequence). V lost 8 bases and J lost 10; bases outside the gene matches: 15. The chain's CDR3 is CASWRTSGAPKGEQFF. The CDR3 DNA reads TGTGCCAGTTGGAGGACTAGCGGGGCTCCCAAGGGAGAGCAGTTCTTC.

This chain connects TRBV5-1 to TRBJ1-5, with D unclear. Germline loops: CDR1 SGHRS, CDR2 YFSETQ. This CDR3 region has 14 residues. Trimming shortened V by 4 bases and J by 0 bases, and 8 bases separated the two germline ends. The CDR3 loop is CASSPDYSNQPQHF. The CDR3 nucleotides read TGCGCCAGCAGCCCAGACTATAGCAATCAGCCCCAGCATTTT.

Concerning this clone itself: Other DNA sequences in this sample translate to the same CDR3. The J gene is TRBJ1-2, the V gene TRBV3-1 (or the pseudogene TRBV3-2); no clear D. There are 11 residues in the CDR3. CDR1 and CDR2 from the germline V gene are LGHDT and YNNKEL (reference sequence). V gave up 4 bases and J gave up 5 bases, with 5 bases separating them. CDR3 sequence reads: CASSLGYGYTF. CDR3 in DNA: TGTGCCAGCAGCCTCGGTTATGGCTACACCTTC.

The rearrangement links TRBV6-5 to TRBJ1-2; 7 bases line up with TRBD1. With 5 bases clipped from V and 8 bases from J, the junction kept 8 bases outside the gene matches. The CDR3 spans 13 residues. Germline V gene data show CDR1 as MNHEY and CDR2 as SVGAGI. The CDR3 DNA is TGTGCCAGCAGTCTCGACAGGGTTGGAGGCTACACCTTC. It specifies CASSLDRVGGYTF.

V and J are TRBV6-5 and TRBJ1-5; TRBD1 matches at 7 bases. Trimming removed 8 bases from V and 3 bases from J; junction bases left unmatched: 7. Per the germline V gene, CDR1 is MNHEY and CDR2 is SVGAGI. The CDR3 contains 14 residues. CDR3 bases: TGTGCCAGCCGACTCGACAGGGCCAATCAGCCCCAGCATTTT. It yields the protein CASRLDRANQPQHF.

The CDR3 DNA follows: TGTGCCAGCAGCAAAGCGAACAGGAGCAATCAGCCCCAGCATTTT. It specifies CASSKANRSNQPQHF. This chain connects TRBV21-1 to TRBJ1-5; TRBD1, the table's D call, lacks a check against the DNA. TRBV21-1 is an annotated pseudogene. CDR3 length: 15 amino acids.

The chain has TRBV11-2 and TRBJ1-5; D call uncertain. Trimming pared 3 bases from V and 5 bases from J, leaving 8 bases between. This CDR3 has 13 amino acids. CDR1 is SGHAT and CDR2 is FQNNGV in the germline V gene. CDR3 nucleotides: TGTGCCAGCAGCTTTCGCGGGGATCAGCCCCAGCATTTT. Its translation: CASSFRGDQPQHF.

This chain joins TRBV19 and TRBJ2-3, with 15 positions matching TRBD2. This CDR3 comprises 15 residues. Unmatched junction bases numbered 4, after V lost 5 bases and J lost 7 bases. Germline V gene sequence: CDR1 LNHDA, CDR2 SQIVND (reference sequence). CDR3: CASSGTSGGLNTQYF. CDR3 bases: TGTGCCAGTAGTGGGACTAGCGGGGGGTTAAATACGCAGTATTTT.

The J gene is TRBJ1-6, the V gene TRBV12-3 or TRBV12-4; D might be TRBD1 (6 bases). Deletions cut 6 bases from V and 11 bases from J, with 14 bases between. This CDR3 spans 13 amino acids. In DNA, the CDR3 is TGTGCCAGCAGCCGAGGGGGTCCAGCACCCCTCCACTTT. Residues: CASSRGGPAPLHF.

This sequence joins TRBV4-1 and TRBJ2-2, with 10 bases that match TRBD1. Germline values: CDR1 MGHRA, CDR2 YSYEKL. Unmatched junction bases numbered 6, after V lost 2 bases and J lost 3 bases. The CDR3 consists of 17 residues. DNA for the CDR3: TGCGCCAGCAGCCAATTGCCGGGACAGGGGTACACCGGGGAGCTGTTTTTT. Encoded protein: CASSQLPGQGYTGELFF.

This clone was picked up a small number of times. The rearrangement links TRBV19 to TRBJ2-7, with D perhaps TRBD2 (6 bases). The CDR3 length is 17 residues. Trimming took off 4 bases at V and 2 bases at J, with 21 bases between the two ends. Germline V lookup: CDR1 LNHDA, CDR2 SQIVND (reference sequence). DNA of the CDR3: TGTGCCAGTAGTAGGGGGACTTTCGTGGGTCAGGCCTACGAGCAGTACTTC. It yields the protein CASSRGTFVGQAYEQYF. The complete variable domain, with remaining parts taken from reference TRBV19 and TRBJ2-7, reads DGGITQSPKYLFRKEGQNVTLSCEQNLNHDAMYWYRQDPGQGLRLIYYSQIVNDFQKGDIAEGYSVSREKKESFPLTVTSAQKNPTAFYLCASSRGTFVGQAYEQYFGPGTRLTVT.

V is TRBV5-6 and J is TRBJ1-3; D unclear. V was shortened by 0 bases and J by 0 bases, with 13 bases between the two germline ends. The germline gives CDR1 SGHDT, CDR2 YYEEEE. The CDR3 runs 17 residues. CDR3 DNA sequence: TGTGCCAGCAGCTTGGCCCGTCGGCGACTCTCTGGAAACACCATATATTTT. It yields the protein CASSLARRRLSGNTIYF.

The chain carries TRBV3-1 (or the pseudogene TRBV3-2) and TRBJ2-7; weak D call: TRBD1 (5 bases). This CDR3 is 15 amino acids long. Germline V CDR1 and CDR2: LGHDT, YNNKEL (reference sequence). The V end was cut by 2 bases, the J end by 3 bases, with 14 bases between. The CDR3 sequence is CASSQRGHPFYEQYF. The CDR3 DNA is TGTGCCAGCAGCCAAAGGGGTCACCCCTTCTACGAGCAGTACTTC.

The CDR3 loop is CASRDSQNTEAFF. The CDR3, as DNA: TGTGCCAGCAGGGACAGCCAGAACACTGAAGCTTTCTTT. The J gene is TRBJ1-1, the V gene TRBV19, with 7 positions matching TRBD1. The germline CDR1 and CDR2 sequences are LNHDA and SQIVND (reference sequence). V shed 9 bases, J shed 1 base, and the junction held 5 bases outside the gene matches. The CDR3 sequence is 13 residues long.

The rearrangement joins TRBV27 to TRBJ1-4; D unclear. CDR1 and CDR2 from the germline V gene are MNHEY and SMNVEV (reference sequence). V lost 4 bases to trimming and J lost 5 bases, with 5 bases between them. The CDR3 consists of 12 residues. CDR3 nucleotide sequence: TGTGCCAGCAGTTATGCGAATGAAAAACTGTTTTTT. Residues: CASSYANEKLFF.

The chain couples TRBV10-3 to TRBJ1-2; D is possibly TRBD1 (5 bases). Trimming took off 5 bases at V and 5 bases at J, with 18 bases between the two ends. Germline CDR1 ENHRY, CDR2 SYGVKD. The CDR3 runs 15 residues. The CDR3 DNA reads as TGTGCCATCAGTTTATCAAACCAAGGGACTTATGGCTACACCTTC. It codes for CAISLSNQGTYGYTF.

The genes are TRBV19 and TRBJ2-1; D is perhaps TRBD1 (5 bases). Trimming took 3 bases from V and 5 from J, leaving 8 bases between them. The CDR3 has 13 residues. Germline lookup yields CDR1 LNHDA and CDR2 SQIVND (reference sequence). For the CDR3, the DNA is TGTGCCAGTAGTATTACAGGAAACAATGAGCAGTTCTTC. Translated: CASSITGNNEQFF.